The clone carrying this T cell receptor (beta chain) has only a few counts. As yet, its antigen is unknown. The data were obtained in a study of tissue T cells after allogeneic stem cell transplantation. Generated by immunoSEQ multiplex PCR, the TCRdb table keeps only in-frame clones and is missing some. The sample shows 1,500 to 2,000 clones, roughly 68% of them seen only once. CDR1 and CDR2 from the germline V gene are SGHNT and YENEEA. The CDR3 extends over 12 amino acids. Whole-study findings and limits: Tissue-detected TCR repertoire was only partly captured by blood and spleen T cells. Motif-based clustering found tissue-specific repertoire signatures shared across patients, though few clones were shared. Which tissue TCRs were alloreactive or antigen-specific was not determined. Some clones might be persisting host cells. This small cohort was clinically heterogeneous, and sampling depth was a limitation.

This specimen consisted of tissue from the stomach, obtained at autopsy. The clonotype comes from a female donor at least 60 years old with lung cancer. This chain links TRBV11-3 with TRBJ2-2; 10 bases align to TRBD1. The CDR3 DNA follows: TGTGGGACAGGGGGAGTTAGCGGGGAGCTGTTTTTT. Translation gives CGTGGVSGELFF.